This T cell receptor beta chain comes out of a study of T and B cells in COVID-19 patients. The CDR3 runs to 15 residues. CDR1 is SGHRS and CDR2 is YFSETQ in the germline V gene. Trimming pared 0 bases from V and 3 bases from J, leaving 13 bases between. Of note for this clonotype: No antigen is known for it.

Blood genomic DNA input for TRB amplification was about 240-550 ng. Multiplex PCR with BIOMED2 TRB-A/B primer pools amplified TRB rearrangements. TCRdb called the multiplex PCR reads again in MiXCR, with one record for every CDR3 protein. The sample records under 4,500 distinct CDR3 sequences, under 30% being singletons. Study-wide results and caveats: In COVID-19 patients, T cell receptor beta variable and joining gene use was reportedly strongly skewed.

Material for sequencing was blood. This receptor was taken from a human donor with active COVID-19. The chain carries TRBV5-1 and TRBJ2-7; D is perhaps TRBD2 (5 bases). CDR3 in DNA: TGCGCCAGCAGCTTGGGAGGCGGGCGAGTCTACGAGCAGTACTTC. This gives the protein CASSLGGGRVYEQYF.